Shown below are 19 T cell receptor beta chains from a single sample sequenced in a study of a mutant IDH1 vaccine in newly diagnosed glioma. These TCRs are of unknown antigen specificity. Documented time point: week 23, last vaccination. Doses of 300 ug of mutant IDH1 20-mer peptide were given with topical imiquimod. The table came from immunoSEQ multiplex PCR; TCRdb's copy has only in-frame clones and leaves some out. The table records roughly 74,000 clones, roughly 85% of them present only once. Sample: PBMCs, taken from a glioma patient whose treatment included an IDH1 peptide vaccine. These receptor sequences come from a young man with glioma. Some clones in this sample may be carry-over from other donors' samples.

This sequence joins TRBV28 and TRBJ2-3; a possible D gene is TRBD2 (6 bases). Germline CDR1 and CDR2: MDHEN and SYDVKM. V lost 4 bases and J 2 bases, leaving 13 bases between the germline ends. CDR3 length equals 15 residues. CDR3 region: CASSSIGLNTDTQYF. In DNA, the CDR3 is TGTGCCAGCAGTTCAATCGGACTAAACACAGATACGCAGTATTTT.

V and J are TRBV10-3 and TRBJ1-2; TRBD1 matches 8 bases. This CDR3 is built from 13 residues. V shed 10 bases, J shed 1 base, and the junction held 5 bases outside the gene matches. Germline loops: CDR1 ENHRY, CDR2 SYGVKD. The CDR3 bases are TGTGCCAGCCGGGACAGGATTAACTATGGCTACACCTTC. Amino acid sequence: CASRDRINYGYTF.

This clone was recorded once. The CDR3 here is CASSLLANYEQYF. CDR3 nucleotides: TGTGCCAGCAGCTTACTGGCCAACTACGAGCAGTACTTC. The rearrangement joins TRBV7-8 to TRBJ2-7; D gene ambiguous. The CDR3 covers 13 residues. Trimming took off 2 bases at V and 3 bases at J, with 8 bases between the two ends. Germline loops: CDR1 SGHVS, CDR2 FQNEAQ.

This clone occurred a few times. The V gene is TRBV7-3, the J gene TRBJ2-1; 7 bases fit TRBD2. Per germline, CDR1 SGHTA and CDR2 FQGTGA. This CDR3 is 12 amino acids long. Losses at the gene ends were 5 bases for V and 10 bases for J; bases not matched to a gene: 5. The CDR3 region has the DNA TGTGCCAGCAGCATACTAGCGAGCGAGCAGTTCTTC. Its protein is CASSILASEQFF.

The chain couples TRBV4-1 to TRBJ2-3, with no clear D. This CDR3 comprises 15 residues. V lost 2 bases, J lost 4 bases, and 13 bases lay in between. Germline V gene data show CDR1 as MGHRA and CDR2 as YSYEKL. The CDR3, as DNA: TGCGCCAGCAGCCAACCCTCACCCGCAGCAGATACGCAGTATTTT. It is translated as CASSQPSPAADTQYF.

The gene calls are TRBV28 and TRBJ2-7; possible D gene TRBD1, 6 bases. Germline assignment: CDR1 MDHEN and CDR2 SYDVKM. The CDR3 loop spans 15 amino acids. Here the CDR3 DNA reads TGTGCAACCAGACGCAGGGCAGGGGTTATCCACGAGCAGTACTTC. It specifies CATRRRAGVIHEQYF.

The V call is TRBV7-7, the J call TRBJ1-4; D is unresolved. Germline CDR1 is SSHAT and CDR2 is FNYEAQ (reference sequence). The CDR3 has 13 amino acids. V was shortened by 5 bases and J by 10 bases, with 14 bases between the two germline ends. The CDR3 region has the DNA TGTGCCAGCAGCCCGGGTCTCGGTGGAAAACTGTTTTTT. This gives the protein CASSPGLGGKLFF.

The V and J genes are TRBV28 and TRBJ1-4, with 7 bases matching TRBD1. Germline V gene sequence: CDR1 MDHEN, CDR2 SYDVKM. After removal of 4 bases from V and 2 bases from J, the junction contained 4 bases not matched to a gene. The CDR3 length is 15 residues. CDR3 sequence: CASSSWDSTNEKLFF. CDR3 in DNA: TGTGCCAGCAGTTCATGGGACAGCACTAATGAAAAACTGTTTTTT.

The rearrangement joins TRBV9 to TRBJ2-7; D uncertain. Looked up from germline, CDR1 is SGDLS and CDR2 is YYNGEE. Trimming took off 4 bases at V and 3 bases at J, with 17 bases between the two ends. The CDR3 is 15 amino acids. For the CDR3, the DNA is TGTGCCAGCAGCCTTGGTACAGATCTCCACTACGAGCAGTACTTC. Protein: CASSLGTDLHYEQYF.

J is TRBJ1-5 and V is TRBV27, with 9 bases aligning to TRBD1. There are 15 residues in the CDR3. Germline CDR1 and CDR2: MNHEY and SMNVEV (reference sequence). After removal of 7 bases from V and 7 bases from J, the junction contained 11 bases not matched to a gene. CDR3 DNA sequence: TGTGCCAGCAAACGGGCGGGACAGGGCTGGCAGCCCCAGCATTTT. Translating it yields CASKRAGQGWQPQHF.

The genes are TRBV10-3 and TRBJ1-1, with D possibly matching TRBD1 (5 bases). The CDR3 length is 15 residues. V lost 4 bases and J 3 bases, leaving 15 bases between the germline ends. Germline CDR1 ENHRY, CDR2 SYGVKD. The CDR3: CAISGPGGRDTEAFF. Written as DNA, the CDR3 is TGTGCCATCAGTGGCCCGGGGGGTAGAGACACTGAAGCTTTCTTT.

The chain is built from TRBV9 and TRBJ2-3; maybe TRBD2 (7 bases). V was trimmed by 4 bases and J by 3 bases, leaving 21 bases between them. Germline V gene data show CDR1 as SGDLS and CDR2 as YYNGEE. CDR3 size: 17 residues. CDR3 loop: CASSLRGGETPTDTQYF. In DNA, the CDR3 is TGTGCCAGCAGCCTTAGAGGGGGGGAGACTCCTACAGATACGCAGTATTTT.

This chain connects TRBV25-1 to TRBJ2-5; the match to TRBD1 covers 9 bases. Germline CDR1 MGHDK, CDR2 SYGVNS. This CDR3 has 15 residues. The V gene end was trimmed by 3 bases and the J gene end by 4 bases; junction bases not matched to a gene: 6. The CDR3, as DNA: TGTGCCAGCAGTGAGGGGGACAGGGCGATAGAGACCCAGTACTTC. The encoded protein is CASSEGDRAIETQYF.

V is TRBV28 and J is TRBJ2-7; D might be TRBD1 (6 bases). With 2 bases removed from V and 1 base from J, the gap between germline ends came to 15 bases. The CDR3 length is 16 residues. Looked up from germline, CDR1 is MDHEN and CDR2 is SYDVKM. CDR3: CASSLVWQGKSYEQYF. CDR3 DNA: TGTGCCAGCAGTTTAGTTTGGCAGGGGAAGTCCTACGAGCAGTACTTC.

The CDR3 DNA is TGCGCCAGCAGCACCGACCGGTCAGATACGCAGTATTTT. Encoded protein: CASSTDRSDTQYF. The chain is built from TRBV5-1 and TRBJ2-3; D is uncertain. Germline CDR1 SGHRS, CDR2 YFSETQ. This CDR3 has 13 amino acids. Trimming removed 4 bases from V and 4 bases from J, with 10 bases in between. The full variable domain, rest sourced from reference TRBV5-1 and TRBJ2-3, is KAGVTQTPRYLIKTRGQQVTLSCSPISGHRSVSWYQQTPGQGLQFLFEYFSETQRNKGNFPGRFSGRQFSNSRSEMNVSTLELGDSALYLCASSTDRSDTQYFGPGTRLTVL.

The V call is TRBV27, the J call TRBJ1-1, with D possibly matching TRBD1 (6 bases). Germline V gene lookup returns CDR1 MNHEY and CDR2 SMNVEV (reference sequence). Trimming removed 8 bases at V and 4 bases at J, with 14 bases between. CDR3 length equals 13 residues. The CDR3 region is CASGRTGTTEAFF. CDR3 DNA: TGTGCCAGCGGGAGAACAGGGACCACTGAAGCTTTCTTT.

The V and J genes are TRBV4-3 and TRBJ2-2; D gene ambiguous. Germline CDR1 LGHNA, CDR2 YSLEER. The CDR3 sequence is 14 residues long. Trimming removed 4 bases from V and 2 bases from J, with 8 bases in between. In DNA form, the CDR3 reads TGCGCCAGCAGCCGGCAGGTTAACACCGGGGAGCTGTTTTTT. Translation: CASSRQVNTGELFF.

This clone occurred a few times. The CDR3 DNA follows: TGCGCCAGCAGCTTAACAGCTCGTAACACTGAAGCTTTCTTT. It is translated as CASSLTARNTEAFF. The chain links TRBV5-1 to TRBJ1-1; D gene ambiguous. The V and J ends lost 2 bases and 2 bases respectively, with 10 bases between them. Germline CDR1 and CDR2: SGHRS and YFSETQ. The CDR3 is 14 residues long.

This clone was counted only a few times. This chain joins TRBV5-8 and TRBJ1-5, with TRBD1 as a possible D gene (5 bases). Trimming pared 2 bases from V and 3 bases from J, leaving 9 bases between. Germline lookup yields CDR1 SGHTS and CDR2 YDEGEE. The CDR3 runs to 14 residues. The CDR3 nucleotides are TGTGCCAGCAGCTTTCTGGGGACCAATCAGCCCCAGCATTTT. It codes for CASSFLGTNQPQHF.